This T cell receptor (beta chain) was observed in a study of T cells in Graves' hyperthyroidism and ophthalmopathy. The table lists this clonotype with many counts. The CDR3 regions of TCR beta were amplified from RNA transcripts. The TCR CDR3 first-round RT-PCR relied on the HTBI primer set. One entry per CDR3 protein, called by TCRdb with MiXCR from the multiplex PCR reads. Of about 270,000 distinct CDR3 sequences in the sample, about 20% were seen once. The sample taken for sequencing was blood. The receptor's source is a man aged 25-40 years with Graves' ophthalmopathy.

CDR3 protein: CASSPMFPGLVYEQYF. The CDR3 DNA reads as TGTGCCAGCAGTCCGATGTTTCCGGGACTAGTCTACGAGCAGTACTTC. The V and J genes are TRBV28 and TRBJ2-7, with 8 bases that match TRBD2. V shed 5 bases and J 3 bases; nucleotides not matched to a gene: 12. There are 16 residues in the CDR3. Germline assignment: CDR1 MDHEN and CDR2 SYDVKM. The full variable domain, in which reference TRBV28 and TRBJ2-7 provide the parts outside the CDR3, is DVKVTQSSRYLVKRTGEKVFLECVQDMDHENMFWYRQDPGLGLRLIYFSYDVKMKEKGDIPEGYSVSREKKERFSLILESASTNQTSMYLCASSPMFPGLVYEQYFGPGTRLTVT.